The next 15 T cell receptor beta chains were all read from a single sample in a study of T cells in Graves' hyperthyroidism and ophthalmopathy. Regions amplified from RNA transcripts were the TCR beta CDR3 regions. HTBI primers drove first-round RT-PCR of the TCR CDR3. TCRdb re-called the multiplex PCR reads through MiXCR, storing one row per CDR3 protein. The sample records approximately 700,000 distinct CDR3 sequences, about 16% being singletons. Sequenced: blood. The receptors were sampled from a man between 18 and 29 years old with Graves' hyperthyroidism.

This clonotype has ten or more counts. This chain uses TRBV20-1 with TRBJ2-7; TRBD2 matches 8 bases. The CDR3 contains 16 residues. V trimming: 0 bases; J trimming: 0 bases; junction bases outside the gene matches: 7. From germline, CDR1 is DFQATT and CDR2 SNEGSKA (reference sequence). CDR3 nucleotides: TGCAGTGCTAGAGATACAGTTAGCGGGGCCTCCTACGAGCAGTACTTC. Translated: CSARDTVSGASYEQYF.

This clonotype was counted many times. V and J are TRBV28 and TRBJ2-7; D possibly corresponds to TRBD1 (6 bases). This CDR3 region has 14 residues. Per the germline V gene, CDR1 is MDHEN and CDR2 is SYDVKM. Trimming took 6 bases from V and 0 from J, leaving 12 bases between them. The CDR3 is CASSIQGFSYEQYF. In DNA, the CDR3 is TGTGCCAGCAGCATACAGGGATTCTCCTACGAGCAGTACTTC. The whole variable domain, remainder taken from reference TRBV28 and TRBJ2-7, is DVKVTQSSRYLVKRTGEKVFLECVQDMDHENMFWYRQDPGLGLRLIYFSYDVKMKEKGDIPEGYSVSREKKERFSLILESASTNQTSMYLCASSIQGFSYEQYFGPGTRLTVT.

This clonotype has only one observation. The chain joins TRBV15 to TRBJ2-3; D unresolved. The germline V gene encodes CDR1 LNHNV and CDR2 YYDKDF (reference sequence). The CDR3 extends over 16 amino acids. V was clipped by 0 bases and J by 4 bases, with 14 bases between them. CDR3 nucleotide sequence: TGTGCCACCAGCAGAGATCCCCCAGCGAGAGCAGATACGCAGTATTTT. Amino acid sequence: CATSRDPPARADTQYF.

This clonotype was detected ten times or more. The chain uses TRBV20-1 and TRBJ2-7, with TRBD1 matching over 8 bases. This CDR3 has 12 residues. V shed 4 bases and J 5 bases; nucleotides not matched to a gene: 4. Germline loops: CDR1 DFQATT, CDR2 SNEGSKA (reference sequence). The CDR3 sequence is CSAIDRGHEQYF. CDR3 coding DNA: TGCAGTGCTATAGACAGGGGCCACGAGCAGTACTTC.

This clonotype was counted a few times. The genes are TRBV5-1 and TRBJ1-5, with TRBD1 matching over 8 bases. After removal of 2 bases from V and 3 bases from J, the junction contained 4 bases not matched to a gene. The germline V gene encodes CDR1 SGHRS and CDR2 YFSETQ. CDR3 size: 15 residues. The CDR3 nucleotides read TGCGCCAGCAGCTTAGGACAGGGCAACAATCAGCCCCAGCATTTT. Its protein product is CASSLGQGNNQPQHF.

The V call is TRBV11-3, the J call TRBJ2-7; D is possibly TRBD2 (6 bases). Trimming cost V 5 bases and J 7 bases, with 21 bases left between them. The germline V gene has CDR1 SGHNT and CDR2 YENEEA. This CDR3 has 15 residues. CDR3 sequence reads: CASSEDGNRAGEQYF. CDR3 in DNA: TGTGCCAGCAGCGAGGATGGAAACCGTGCGGGGGAGCAGTACTTC.

This clonotype has a handful of counts. The V call is TRBV19, the J call TRBJ2-1, with 8 bases lining up with TRBD1. Trimming removed 10 bases from V and 4 bases from J; junction bases left unmatched: 9. The CDR3 length is 14 residues. CDR1 and CDR2 from the germline V gene are LNHDA and SQIVND (reference sequence). DNA of the CDR3: TGTGCCATCTCAGGGGGCCTATCTTACAATGAGCAGTTCTTC. It specifies CAISGGLSYNEQFF.

The V gene is TRBV20-1, the J gene TRBJ2-7; D unresolved. This CDR3 has 13 residues. Trimming stripped 6 bases from V and 0 bases from J, with 12 bases between. CDR1 is DFQATT, CDR2 SNEGSKA, per germline (reference sequence). For the CDR3, the DNA is TGCAGTGCCCAGAGTATCCTCTCCTACGAGCAGTACTTC. Translating gives CSAQSILSYEQYF.

In its sample, this clonotype was seen once. This may come from a read error, since a much larger clone is one base off. The chain uses TRBV20-1 and TRBJ2-1, with a possible D match to TRBD2 (5 bases). Trimming pared 4 bases from V and 6 bases from J, leaving 16 bases between. The CDR3 runs 14 residues. Germline V gene sequence: CDR1 DFQATT, CDR2 SNEGSKA (reference sequence). CDR3 bases: TGCAGTGCTAAATCTAGCCCAGACTGCAATGAGCAGTTCTTC. Residues: CSAKSSPDCNEQFF.

This clonotype was observed many times. V usage is TRBV30 and J usage is TRBJ2-7, with 9 bases fitting TRBD1. CDR1 and CDR2 from the germline V gene are GTSNPN and SVGIG (reference sequence). This CDR3 has 13 residues. The J segment lost 3 bases and the V segment lost 3 bases, leaving 3 bases of the junction unmatched. The CDR3 DNA sequence: TGTGCCTGGAGAAGGACAGGGGTCTACGAGCAGTACTTC. Translating gives CAWRRTGVYEQYF.

The chain recombines TRBV7-2 with TRBJ2-7, with D possibly TRBD2 on 5 matching bases. V lost 5 bases and J 3 bases, leaving 11 bases between the germline ends. The CDR3 runs 13 residues. Germline V gene sequence: CDR1 SGHTA, CDR2 FQGNSA. This chain's CDR3 is CASSIRDYYEQYF. CDR3 nucleotide sequence: TGTGCCAGCAGCATCCGGGATTACTACGAGCAGTACTTC.

The V gene is TRBV2, the J gene TRBJ1-1, with D possibly TRBD1 on 5 matching bases. V shed 10 bases and J shed 4 bases, with 13 bases lying between them. The CDR3 sequence is 12 residues long. Germline CDR1 SNHLY, CDR2 FYNNEI. The CDR3 nucleotides read TGTGCCACCCGGGGCTATGGCACTGAAGCTTTCTTT. It codes for CATRGYGTEAFF.

As regards this clonotype: The junction does not match germline at one end; this may be a read error. The V call is TRBV20-1, the J call TRBJ2-5; 8 bases fit TRBD2. Germline V gives CDR1 DFQATT, CDR2 SNEGSKA (reference sequence). This CDR3 region has 15 residues. The CDR3: CSARAGRDAQGTQYF. CDR3 DNA: TGCAGTGCTAGAGCCGGGAGGGACGCCCAAGGGACCCAGTACTTC.

In this sample, this clonotype turned up many times. The chain links TRBV12-3 or TRBV12-4 to TRBJ2-1; 8 nucleotides line up with TRBD2. CDR3 length equals 14 residues. V lost 7 bases, J lost 0 bases, and 2 bases stayed unmatched. CDR3 nucleotide sequence: TGTGCCAGCAAGACTAGCGACTCCTACAATGAGCAGTTCTTC. Encoded protein: CASKTSDSYNEQFF.

This clonotype was seen ten or more times. The chain uses TRBV12-3 or TRBV12-4 and TRBJ2-7; no clear D gene. V gave up 7 bases and J gave up 0 bases, with 7 bases separating them. The CDR3 has 12 amino acids. The chain's CDR3 is CASKKSSYEQYF. The CDR3 region has the DNA TGTGCCAGCAAGAAGAGCTCCTACGAGCAGTACTTC.